A selection of T cell receptor beta chains follows, all from one sample in a study of CD8+ T cells in alopecia areata. Clones were read by immunoSEQ multiplex PCR, and TCRdb kept only the in-frame ones, dropping some. The table shows approximately 180,000 clones, with about 48% occurring only once. This material consisted of CD8+ T cells sorted from blood, taken at week 24, from a patient treated with tofacitinib. The receptors were gathered from a human donor with alopecia areata. CDR3s include the opening cysteine and the closing phenylalanine or tryptophan. D genes are given only for firm matches. The size of a clone is reported for some rows only, either as once, few or many, or as a class for expanded clones.

V gene	clone size	J gene	D gene	CDR3 protein	CDR3 DNA
TRBV4-3	.	TRBJ2-7	.	CASSQSEAYEQYF	TGCGCCAGCAGCCAGTCAGAGGCCTACGAGCAGTACTTC
TRBV27	.	TRBJ2-1	.	CASSPDRYNEQFF	TGTGCCAGCAGTCCAGACCGGTACAATGAGCAGTTCTTC
TRBV5-6	.	TRBJ1-5	TRBD1	CASSFFSGTDNQPQHF	TGTGCCAGCAGCTTCTTTAGCGGGACAGACAATCAGCCCCAGCATTTT
TRBV7-8	.	TRBJ2-1	.	CASSIREDEQFF	TGTGCCAGCAGCATCCGTGAGGATGAGCAGTTCTTC
TRBV19	.	TRBJ2-1	TRBD1	CATGGQGADEQFF	TGTGCCACTGGGGGACAGGGGGCCGATGAGCAGTTCTTC
TRBV11-2	few	TRBJ2-5	TRBD2	CASSAEGGGTQETQYF	TGTGCCAGCAGCGCCGAGGGCGGGGGGACTCAAGAGACCCAGTACTTC
TRBV20-1	.	TRBJ1-4	.	CSARQNEKLFF	TGCAGTGCTAGGCAGAATGAAAAACTGTTTTTT
TRBV29-1	.	TRBJ2-7	TRBD1	CSVDTLQGSTTEQYF	TGCAGCGTTGATACCTTACAGGGGTCAACTACTGAGCAGTACTTC
TRBV28	.	TRBJ2-3	TRBD2	CASSSGGDLDTQYF	TGTGCCAGCAGTAGCGGGGGGGATCTAGATACGCAGTATTTT
TRBV10-1	few	TRBJ2-1	.	CASSDRAEQFF	TGCGCCAGCAGTGACCGTGCTGAGCAGTTCTTC
TRBV9	.	TRBJ1-1	.	CASSPGGVTEAFF	TGTGCCAGCAGCCCAGGCGGGGTCACTGAAGCTTTCTTT
TRBV6-5	once	TRBJ1-2	.	CASSSTQNYGYTF	TGTGCCAGCAGTTCAACTCAAAACTATGGCTACACCTTC
TRBV11-2	.	TRBJ2-7	TRBD2	CASSSLAGSYEQYF	TGTGCCAGCAGCTCGTTAGCGGGGAGCTACGAGCAGTACTTC